This T cell receptor (beta chain) was retrieved from a study of STAT5B mutations in CD4+ large granular lymphocyte leukemia. Overall study findings and caveats: Data were not HLA-matched across samples. Main leukemic clonotypes were patient-specific, but under 30% appeared at low frequency elsewhere.

Measured with immunoSEQ multiplex PCR; TCRdb has only the in-frame clones, and not every one. The sample holds about 38,000 clones, around 75% seen once. For this clone: Its specificity is unknown.

The sequence was obtained from a human donor in good health. The sequencing sample was made of CD4+ T cells from blood buffy coats.

For the CDR3, the DNA is TGTGCCAGCAGCAAGACAGTCCCCTACGAGCAGTACTTC. Its translation is CASSKTVPYEQYF. V gene TRBV14 combines with J gene TRBJ2-7; possibly TRBD1 for D (5 bases). CDR1 is SGHDN and CDR2 is FVKESK in the germline V gene. This CDR3 region has 13 residues. Trimming took off 5 bases at V and 2 bases at J, with 10 bases between the two ends.